The 7 T cell receptor beta chains given below trace back to one sample, sequenced in a study of cytomegalovirus exposure and HLA in healthy donors. PCR employed 60 Vbeta and 13 Jbeta primers. The protocol was immunoSEQ multiplex PCR, while the TCRdb copy is restricted to in-frame clones and leaves out a portion. The table records around 84,000 clones, roughly 80% of them present only once. The sample comprised PBMCs. These TCRs come from a man aged 50-60 years in good health and CMV-seronegative.

This sequence joins TRBV7-8 and TRBJ2-3; TRBD2 matches at 7 bases. CDR1 is SGHVS, CDR2 FQNEAQ, per germline. The CDR3 has 15 residues. Losses at the gene ends were 6 bases for V and 1 base for J; bases not matched to a gene: 7. DNA of the CDR3: TGTGCCAGCAGACCTGTACGGGGGGGCACAGATACGCAGTATTTT. It encodes CASRPVRGGTDTQYF. Complete variable domain (other parts from reference TRBV7-8 and TRBJ2-3): GAGVSQSPRYKVAKRGQDVALRCDPISGHVSLFWYQQALGQGPEFLTYFQNEAQLDKSGLPSDRFFAERPEGSVSTLKIQRTQQEDSAVYLCASRPVRGGTDTQYFGPGTRLTVL.

V gene TRBV7-2 combines with J gene TRBJ2-3; 11 nucleotides align to TRBD2. With V trimmed by 1 base and J by 1 base, 7 bases remained unmatched. Germline lookup yields CDR1 SGHTA and CDR2 FQGNSA. The CDR3 covers 18 residues. CDR3 sequence: CASSLVRLAGGRTDTQYF. DNA of the CDR3: TGTGCCAGCAGCTTAGTCCGGCTAGCGGGGGGCCGCACAGATACGCAGTATTTT.

On this clone itself: Other DNA sequences from this sample encode an identical CDR3 as well. This sequence joins TRBV7-2 and TRBJ1-1; 9 nucleotides agree with TRBD1. The CDR3 contains 12 residues. Looked up from germline, CDR1 is SGHTA and CDR2 is FQGNSA. J was trimmed by 10 bases and V by 2 bases; bases with no gene match: 2. In DNA, the CDR3 is TGTGCCAGCAGCTTACGGACAGGGGCAGCTTTCTTT. This encodes CASSLRTGAAFF. The full variable domain, with the rest looked up from reference TRBV7-2 and TRBJ1-1, is GAGVSQSPSNKVTEKGKDVELRCDPISGHTALYWYRQSLGQGLEFLIYFQGNSAPDKSGLPSDRFSAERTGGSVSTLTIQRTQQEDSAVYLCASSLRTGAAFFGQGTRLTVV.

The chain has TRBV2 and TRBJ1-2; TRBD1 agrees at 10 bases. There are 14 residues in the CDR3. V was pared by 6 bases and J by 5 bases, with 6 bases of the junction left unmatched. Germline V gene sequence: CDR1 SNHLY, CDR2 FYNNEI. CDR3 sequence reads: CASSVPGQGYGYTF. The CDR3 bases are TGTGCCAGCAGCGTTCCGGGACAGGGGTATGGCTACACCTTC.

The chain couples TRBV30 to TRBJ2-7; D possibly corresponds to TRBD1 (6 bases). V lost 2 bases and J 5 bases, leaving 16 bases between the germline ends. This CDR3 is 14 amino acids long. The germline V gene has CDR1 GTSNPN and CDR2 SVGIG (reference sequence). Written as DNA, the CDR3 is TGTGCCTGGAGTTTCCTGACAGGCCCCGACGAGCAGTACTTC. Amino acid sequence: CAWSFLTGPDEQYF.

This clone was seen a few times. This chain uses TRBV6-5 with TRBJ1-4, with a possible D match to TRBD1 (5 bases). CDR3 length equals 12 residues. V was trimmed by 7 bases and J by 7 bases, leaving 10 bases between them. Germline V CDR1 and CDR2: MNHEY, SVGAGI. In nucleotides, the CDR3 is TGTGCCAGCACAGGGATAGGTGAAAAACTGTTTTTT. Its protein product is CASTGIGEKLFF.

This clone was recorded a few times. The rearrangement links TRBV25-1 to TRBJ2-2, with 9 nucleotides matching TRBD1. The J segment lost 13 bases and the V segment lost 4 bases, leaving 10 bases of the junction unmatched. The CDR3 consists of 14 residues. The germline V gene encodes CDR1 MGHDK and CDR2 SYGVNS. The CDR3 here is CASSGTGGAIRLFF. The CDR3 DNA reads as TGTGCCAGCAGTGGTACAGGGGGCGCCATTAGGCTGTTTTTT.